The sequence of this TCR beta chain was determined in a study of blood T cells in healthy people across ages. Study results and limitations: It was not possible, with unsorted PBMCs, to conclusively compare naive and antigen-experienced cells. Age advanced and TCR beta diversity per million T cells fell, roughly linearly.

Comments on this clonotype: Its matching antigen is unknown. Mismatch with germline at one junction end may stem from a read error.

Looked up from germline, CDR1 is KGHSH and CDR2 is LQKENI. The CDR3 has 14 amino acids. Together with a sample-barcoded 5' primer, a J-beta primer mix was included in a second PCR lasting roughly 6 to 12 cycles. TCRdb re-derived calls from the 5' RACE reads in MiXCR, one entry per CDR3 protein. The sample contains more than 800,000 distinct CDR3 sequences, around 26% of which appear only once. The clonotype was recovered from a woman older than 75 in good health. This chain joins TRBV18 and TRBJ1-2; D not resolved. The sequencing input was blood. The CDR3 sequence is CASSLPRVSYGNTF. The CDR3 DNA is TGTGCCAGCTCACTTCCGAGGGTATCCTATGGCAACACCTTC.